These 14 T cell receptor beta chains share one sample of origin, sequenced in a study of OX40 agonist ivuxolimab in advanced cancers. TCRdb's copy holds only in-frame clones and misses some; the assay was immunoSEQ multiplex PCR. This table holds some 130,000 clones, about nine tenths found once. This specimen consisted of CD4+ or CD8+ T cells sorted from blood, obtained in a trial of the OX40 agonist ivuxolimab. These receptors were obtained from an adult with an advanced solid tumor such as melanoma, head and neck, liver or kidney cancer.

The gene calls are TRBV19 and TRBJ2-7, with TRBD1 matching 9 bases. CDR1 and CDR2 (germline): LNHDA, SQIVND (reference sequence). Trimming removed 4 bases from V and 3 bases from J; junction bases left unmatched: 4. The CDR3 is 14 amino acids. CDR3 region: CASSRGQGLYEQYF. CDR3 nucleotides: TGTGCCAGTAGTAGGGGACAGGGCCTCTACGAGCAGTACTTC.

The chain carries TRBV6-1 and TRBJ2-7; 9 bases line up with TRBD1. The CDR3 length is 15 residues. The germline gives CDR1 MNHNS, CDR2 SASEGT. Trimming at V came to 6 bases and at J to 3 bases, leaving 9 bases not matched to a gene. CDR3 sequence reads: CASSAAGTGFYEQYF. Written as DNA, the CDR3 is TGTGCCAGCAGCGCAGCCGGGACAGGGTTCTACGAGCAGTACTTC.

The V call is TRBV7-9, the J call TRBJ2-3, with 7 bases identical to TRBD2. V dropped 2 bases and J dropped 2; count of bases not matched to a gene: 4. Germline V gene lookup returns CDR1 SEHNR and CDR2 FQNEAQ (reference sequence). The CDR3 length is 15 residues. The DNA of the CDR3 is TGTGCCAGCAGCTTATATGCGGGAGCCACAGATACGCAGTATTTT. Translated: CASSLYAGATDTQYF.

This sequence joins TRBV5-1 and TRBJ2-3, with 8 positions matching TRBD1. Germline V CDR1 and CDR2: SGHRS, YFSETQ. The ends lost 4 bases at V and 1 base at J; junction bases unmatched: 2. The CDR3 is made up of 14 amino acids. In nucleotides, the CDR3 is TGCGCCAGCAGCGAGGGACAGGGCACAGATACGCAGTATTTT. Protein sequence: CASSEGQGTDTQYF.

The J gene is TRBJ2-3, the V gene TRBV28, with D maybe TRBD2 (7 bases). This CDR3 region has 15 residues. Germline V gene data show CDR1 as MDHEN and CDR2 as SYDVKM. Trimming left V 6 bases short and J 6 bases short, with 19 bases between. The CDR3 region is CASSSGGASRDTQYF. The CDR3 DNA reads TGTGCCAGCAGCTCTGGGGGGGCGAGCAGGGATACGCAGTATTTT.

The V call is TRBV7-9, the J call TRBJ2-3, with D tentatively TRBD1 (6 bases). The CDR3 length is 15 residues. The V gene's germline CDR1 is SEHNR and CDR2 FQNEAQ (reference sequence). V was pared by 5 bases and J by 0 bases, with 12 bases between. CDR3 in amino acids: CASSVRTGSTDTQYF. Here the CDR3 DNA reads TGTGCCAGCAGCGTACGTACAGGGAGCACAGATACGCAGTATTTT.

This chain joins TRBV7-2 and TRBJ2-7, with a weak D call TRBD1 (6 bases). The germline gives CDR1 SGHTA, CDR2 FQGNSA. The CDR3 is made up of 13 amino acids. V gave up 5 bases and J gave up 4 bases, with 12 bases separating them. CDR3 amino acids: CASSPAGEYEQYF. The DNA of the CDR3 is TGTGCCAGCAGCCCGGCAGGGGAATACGAGCAGTACTTC.

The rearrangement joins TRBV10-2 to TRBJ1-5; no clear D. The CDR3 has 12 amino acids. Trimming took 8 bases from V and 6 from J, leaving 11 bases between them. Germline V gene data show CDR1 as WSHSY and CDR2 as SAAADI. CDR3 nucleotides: TGCGCCAGCTCTGGTTTCGGTCAGCCCCAGCATTTT. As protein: CASSGFGQPQHF.

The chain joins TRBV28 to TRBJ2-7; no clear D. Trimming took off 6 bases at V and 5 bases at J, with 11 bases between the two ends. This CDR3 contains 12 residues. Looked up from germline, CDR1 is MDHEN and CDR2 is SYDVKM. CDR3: CASRRNRDEQYF. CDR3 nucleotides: TGTGCCAGCAGGCGGAATCGCGACGAGCAGTACTTC.

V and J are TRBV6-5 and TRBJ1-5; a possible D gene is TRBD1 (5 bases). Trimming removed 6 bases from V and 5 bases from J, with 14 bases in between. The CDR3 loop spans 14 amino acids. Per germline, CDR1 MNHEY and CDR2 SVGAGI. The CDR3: CASSRTGPDQPQHF. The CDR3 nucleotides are TGTGCCAGCAGCCGAACAGGACCGGATCAGCCCCAGCATTTT.

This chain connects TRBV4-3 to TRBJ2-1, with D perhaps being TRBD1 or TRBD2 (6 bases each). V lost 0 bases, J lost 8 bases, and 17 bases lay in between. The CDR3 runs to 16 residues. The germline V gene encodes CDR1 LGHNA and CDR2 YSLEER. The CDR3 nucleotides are TGCGCCAGCAGCCAAGACGAGGGGGGTTGGGGATATGAGCAGTTCTTC. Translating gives CASSQDEGGWGYEQFF.

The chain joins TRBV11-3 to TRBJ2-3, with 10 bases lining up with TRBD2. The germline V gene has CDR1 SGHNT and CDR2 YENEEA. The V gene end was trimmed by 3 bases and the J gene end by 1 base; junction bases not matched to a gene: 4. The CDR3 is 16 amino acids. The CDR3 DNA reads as TGTGCCAGCAGCTTTTCCGGGACTAGCGGCACAGATACGCAGTATTTT. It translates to CASSFSGTSGTDTQYF.

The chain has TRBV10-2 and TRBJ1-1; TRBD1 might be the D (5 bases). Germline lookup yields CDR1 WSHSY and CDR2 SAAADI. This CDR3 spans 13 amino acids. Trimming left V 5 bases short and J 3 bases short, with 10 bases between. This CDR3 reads CASSTGGDTEAFF. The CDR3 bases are TGCGCCAGCAGTACAGGTGGGGACACTGAAGCTTTCTTT.

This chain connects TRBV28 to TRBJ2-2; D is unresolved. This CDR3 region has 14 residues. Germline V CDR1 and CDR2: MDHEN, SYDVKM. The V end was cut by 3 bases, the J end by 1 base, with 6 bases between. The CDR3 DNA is TGTGCCAGCAGTTTTAGGGAGAACACCGGGGAGCTGTTTTTT. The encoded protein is CASSFRENTGELFF.